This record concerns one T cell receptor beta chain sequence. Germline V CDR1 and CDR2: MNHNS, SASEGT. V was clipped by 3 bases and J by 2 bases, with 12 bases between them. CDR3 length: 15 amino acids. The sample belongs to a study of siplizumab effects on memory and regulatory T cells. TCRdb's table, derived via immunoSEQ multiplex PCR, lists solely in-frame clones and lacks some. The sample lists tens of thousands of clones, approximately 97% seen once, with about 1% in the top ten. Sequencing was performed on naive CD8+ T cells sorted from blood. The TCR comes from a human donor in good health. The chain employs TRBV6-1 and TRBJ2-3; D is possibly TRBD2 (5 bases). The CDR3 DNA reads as TGTGCCAGCAGTGAGGTCGGGGTTTTCACAGATACGCAGTATTTT. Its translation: CASSEVGVFTDTQYF.